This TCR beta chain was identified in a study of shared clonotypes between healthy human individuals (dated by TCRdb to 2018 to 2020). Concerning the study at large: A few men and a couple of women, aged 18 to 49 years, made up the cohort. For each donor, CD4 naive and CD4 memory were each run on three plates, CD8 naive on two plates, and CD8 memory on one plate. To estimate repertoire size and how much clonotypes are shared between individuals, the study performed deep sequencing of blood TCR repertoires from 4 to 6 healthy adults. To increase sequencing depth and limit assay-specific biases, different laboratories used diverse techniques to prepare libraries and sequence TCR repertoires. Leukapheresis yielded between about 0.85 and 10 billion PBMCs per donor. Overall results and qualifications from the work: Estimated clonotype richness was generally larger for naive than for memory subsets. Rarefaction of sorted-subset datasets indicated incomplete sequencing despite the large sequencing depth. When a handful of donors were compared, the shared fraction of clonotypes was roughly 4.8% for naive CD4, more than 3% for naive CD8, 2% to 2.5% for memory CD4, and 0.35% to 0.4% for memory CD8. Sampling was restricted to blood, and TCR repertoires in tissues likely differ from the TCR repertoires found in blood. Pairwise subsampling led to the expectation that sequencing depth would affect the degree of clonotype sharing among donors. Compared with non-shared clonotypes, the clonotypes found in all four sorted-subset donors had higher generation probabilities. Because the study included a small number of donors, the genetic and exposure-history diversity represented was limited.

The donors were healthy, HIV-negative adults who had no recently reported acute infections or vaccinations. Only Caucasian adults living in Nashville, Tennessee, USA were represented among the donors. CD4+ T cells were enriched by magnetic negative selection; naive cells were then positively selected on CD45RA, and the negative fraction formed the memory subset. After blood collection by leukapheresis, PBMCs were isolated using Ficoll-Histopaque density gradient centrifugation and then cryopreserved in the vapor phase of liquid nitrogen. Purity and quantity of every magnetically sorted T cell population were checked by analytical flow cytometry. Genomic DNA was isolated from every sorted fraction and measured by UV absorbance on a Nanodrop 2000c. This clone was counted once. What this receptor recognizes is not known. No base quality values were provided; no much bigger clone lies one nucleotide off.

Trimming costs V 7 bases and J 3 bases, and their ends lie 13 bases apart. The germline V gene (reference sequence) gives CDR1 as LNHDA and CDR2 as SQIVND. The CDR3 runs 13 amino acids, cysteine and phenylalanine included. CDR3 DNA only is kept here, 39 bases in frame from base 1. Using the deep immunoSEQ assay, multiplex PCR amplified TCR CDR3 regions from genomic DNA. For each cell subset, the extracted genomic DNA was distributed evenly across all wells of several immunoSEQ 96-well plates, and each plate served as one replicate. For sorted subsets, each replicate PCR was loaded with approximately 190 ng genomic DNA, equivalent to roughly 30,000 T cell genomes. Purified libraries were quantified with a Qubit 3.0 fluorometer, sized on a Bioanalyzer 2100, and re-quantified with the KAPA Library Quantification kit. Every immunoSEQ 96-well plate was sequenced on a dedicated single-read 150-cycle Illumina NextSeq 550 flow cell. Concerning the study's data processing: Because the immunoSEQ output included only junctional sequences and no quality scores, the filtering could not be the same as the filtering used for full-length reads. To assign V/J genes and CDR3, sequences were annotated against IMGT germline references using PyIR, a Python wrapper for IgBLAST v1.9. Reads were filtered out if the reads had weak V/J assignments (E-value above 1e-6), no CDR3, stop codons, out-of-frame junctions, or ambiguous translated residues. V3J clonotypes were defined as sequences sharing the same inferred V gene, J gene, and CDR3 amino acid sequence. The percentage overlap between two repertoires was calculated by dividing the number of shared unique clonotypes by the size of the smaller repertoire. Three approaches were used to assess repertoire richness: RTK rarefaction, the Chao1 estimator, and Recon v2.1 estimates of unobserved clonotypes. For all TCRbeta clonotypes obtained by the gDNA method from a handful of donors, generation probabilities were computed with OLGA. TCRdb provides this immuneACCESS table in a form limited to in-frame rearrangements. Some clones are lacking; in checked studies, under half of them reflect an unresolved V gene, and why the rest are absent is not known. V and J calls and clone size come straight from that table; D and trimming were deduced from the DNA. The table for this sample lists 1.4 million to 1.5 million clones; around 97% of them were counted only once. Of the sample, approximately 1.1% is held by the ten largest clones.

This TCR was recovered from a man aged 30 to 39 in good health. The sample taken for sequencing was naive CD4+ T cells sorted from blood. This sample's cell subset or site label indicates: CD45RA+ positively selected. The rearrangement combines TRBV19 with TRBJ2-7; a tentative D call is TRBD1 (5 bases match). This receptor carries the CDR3 CASNQGRGYEQYF. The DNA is TGTGCCAGTAACCAGGGCCGCGGCTACGAGCAGTACTTC.